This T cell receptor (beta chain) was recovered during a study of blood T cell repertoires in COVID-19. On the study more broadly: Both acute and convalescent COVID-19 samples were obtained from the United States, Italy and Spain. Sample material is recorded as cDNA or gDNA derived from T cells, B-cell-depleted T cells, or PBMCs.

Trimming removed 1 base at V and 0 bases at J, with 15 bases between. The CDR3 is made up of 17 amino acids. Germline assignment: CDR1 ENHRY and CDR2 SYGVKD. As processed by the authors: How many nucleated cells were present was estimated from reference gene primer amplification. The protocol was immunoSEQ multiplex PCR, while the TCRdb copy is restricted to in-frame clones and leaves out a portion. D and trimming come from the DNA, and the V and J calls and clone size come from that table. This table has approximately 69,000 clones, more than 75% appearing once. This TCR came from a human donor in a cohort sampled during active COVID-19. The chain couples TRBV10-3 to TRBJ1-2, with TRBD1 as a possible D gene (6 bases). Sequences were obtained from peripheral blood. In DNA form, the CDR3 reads TGTGCCATCAGTGAGTTTGGGGGCACCCCTACTAACTATGGCTACACCTTC. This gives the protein CAISEFGGTPTNYGYTF.